This paragraph reports one T cell receptor beta chain. This sample is drawn from a study of T-cell memory formation after mild COVID-19. The J segment lost 0 bases and the V segment lost 3 bases, leaving 4 bases of the junction unmatched. This CDR3 contains 17 residues. The germline CDR1 and CDR2 sequences are LGHNA and YSLEER. TCRdb redid the calling of the 5' RACE reads with MiXCR, one entry per CDR3 protein. The repertoire holds roughly 250,000 distinct CDR3 sequences, with around 15% as singletons. The chain is built from TRBV4-3 and TRBJ2-3, with 12 bases fitting TRBD2. The sample comprised PBMCs or a T cell subset sorted from them (not recorded which). The receptor was derived from a young man who had mild COVID-19 (a few samples of this study predate the infection). Cell type and time point are not known. The chain's CDR3 is CASSHRTSGESTDTQYF. As DNA, the CDR3 is TGCGCCAGCAGCCACCGGACTAGCGGGGAGAGCACAGATACGCAGTATTTT.